This is a list of T cell receptor beta chains from one sample in a study of blood T cells in healthy people across ages. TCRdb fed the 5' RACE reads into MiXCR, producing one record per CDR3 protein. The sample holds 800,000 or so distinct CDR3 sequences; about 46% are singletons and the top ten take 15% to 20%. The sample taken for sequencing was blood. The receptors derive from a man older than 75 in good health. Both conserved end residues are part of each CDR3. A D gene is named only where the DNA matches it firmly. Some rows mark clone size as missing; the rest say once, few, many or name a class of expanded clone.

j_call	v_call	d_call	clone_size	cdr3_aa	cdr3_nt
TRBJ2-5	TRBV20-1	.	.	CSAINQGRRQYF	TGCAGTGCTATCAACCAGGGAAGGAGGCAGTACTTC
TRBJ2-2	TRBV7-3	TRBD1	.	CASRGKGADTGELFF	TGTGCCAGCAGGGGGAAGGGGGCGGACACCGGGGAGCTGTTTTTT
TRBJ2-3	TRBV14	.	.	CASSQYGGFGADTQYF	TGTGCCAGCAGCCAATATGGGGGATTCGGCGCAGATACGCAGTATTTT
TRBJ2-1	TRBV28	TRBD2	few	CASRGQREGRYNEQFF	TGTGCCAGCAGGGGCCAGCGGGAGGGCCGCTACAATGAGCAGTTCTTC
TRBJ2-2	TRBV10-3	TRBD2	.	CAISRAGANTGELFF	TGTGCCATCAGTAGAGCGGGGGCGAACACCGGGGAGCTGTTTTTT
TRBJ2-5	TRBV20-1	.	.	CSAGGGASFFWETQYF	TGCAGTGCGGGTGGTGGGGCTAGCTTCTTTTGGGAGACCCAGTACTTC
TRBJ2-3	TRBV7-2	.	few	CASGSPAGPPSTDTQYF	TGTGCCTCAGGCAGCCCGGCAGGGCCCCCTAGCACAGATACGCAGTATTTT
TRBJ2-1	TRBV12-3/TRBV12-4	TRBD2	.	CASKTSGSPNEQFF	TGTGCCAGCAAGACGAGCGGGAGTCCCAATGAGCAGTTCTTC
TRBJ2-5	TRBV24-1	.	.	CATSDSAGTMQETQYF	TGTGCCACCAGTGATTCGGCTGGGACAATGCAAGAGACCCAGTACTTC
TRBJ1-2	TRBV6-5	.	.	CASSYSKHNYGYTF	TGTGCCAGCAGTTACTCCAAACATAACTATGGCTACACCTTC
TRBJ2-1	TRBV5-1	.	.	CASSLAGLVGDNEQFF	TGCGCCAGCAGCTTGGCCGGCCTAGTGGGAGACAATGAGCAGTTCTTC
TRBJ2-7	TRBV3-1	.	few	CASSQGAVKSEQYF	TGTGCCAGCAGCCAAGGAGCCGTAAAGAGCGAGCAGTACTTC
TRBJ1-2	TRBV18	.	.	CASSPGTRYGYTF	TGTGCCAGCTCACCAGGGACAAGATATGGCTACACCTTC
TRBJ2-3	TRBV27	.	few	CASRFGAGATDTQYF	TGTGCCAGCAGGTTCGGGGCAGGGGCGACAGATACGCAGTATTTT
TRBJ2-4	TRBV30	TRBD1	.	CAWTQGASSGNIQYF	TGTGCCTGGACGCAGGGGGCCTCGTCAGGAAACATTCAGTACTTC
TRBJ2-5	TRBV5-1	TRBD2	.	CARRLAGTYVQYF	TGCGCCCGCAGGCTAGCGGGGACCTACGTGCAGTACTTC
TRBJ2-5	TRBV6-5	TRBD2	.	CASSYEGTSGTHEQYF	TGTGCCAGCAGTTATGAAGGGACTAGCGGGACCCATGAGCAGTACTTC
TRBJ2-1	TRBV7-3	TRBD2	.	CASSLTPGLAGGPIRFF	TGTGCCAGCAGCTTAACCCCAGGACTAGCGGGAGGGCCGATTCGGTTCTTC
TRBJ2-7	TRBV6-6	.	.	CASSYSWGKGYEQYF	TGTGCCAGCAGTTACTCATGGGGCAAGGGCTACGAGCAGTACTTC
TRBJ2-4	TRBV4-2	.	.	CASSQDRAENIQYF	TGTGCCAGCAGCCAAGACAGGGCCGAAAACATTCAGTACTTC
TRBJ2-3	TRBV29-1	.	.	CSAGGRTNTDTQYF	TGCAGCGCTGGGGGCAGGACCAACACAGATACGCAGTATTTT
TRBJ2-7	TRBV5-4	.	.	CASSLVGPPYEQYF	TGTGCCAGCAGCTTGGTAGGGCCCCCCTACGAGCAGTACTTC
TRBJ2-7	TRBV20-1	.	few	CSARDTGSSRFYEQYF	TGCAGTGCTAGAGATACAGGGTCTTCTAGATTTTACGAGCAGTACTTC
TRBJ2-3	TRBV5-1	TRBD2	.	CASSLDPSGSTDTQYF	TGCGCCAGCAGCTTGGATCCTAGCGGGAGCACAGATACGCAGTATTTT
TRBJ1-1	TRBV5-1	.	once	CASSMGGGESIEAFF	TGCGCCAGCAGCATGGGAGGAGGGGAGAGCATTGAAGCTTTCTTT
TRBJ2-5	TRBV5-1	TRBD2	many	CASSSLGLAGEETQYF	TGCGCCAGCAGCTCCCTAGGACTAGCGGGAGAAGAGACCCAGTACTTC
TRBJ2-7	TRBV20-1	TRBD1	.	CSAFRDRGNEQYF	TGCAGTGCTTTCCGGGACAGGGGCAACGAGCAGTACTTC
TRBJ1-4	TRBV7-2	TRBD1	.	CASSSQTGLPEKLFF	TGTGCCAGCAGCTCACAGACAGGGCTGCCTGAAAAACTGTTTTTT
TRBJ2-1	TRBV12-3/TRBV12-4	.	many	CASSFTAPGNNEQFF	TGTGCCAGCAGTTTTACGGCACCAGGGAACAATGAGCAGTTCTTC
TRBJ1-2	TRBV10-3	TRBD1	.	CAISEARTGDLYGYTF	TGTGCCATCAGTGAGGCTCGGACAGGGGATCTCTATGGCTACACCTTC
TRBJ2-6	TRBV4-1	.	.	CASSQDGTRANVLTF	TGCGCCAGCAGCCAAGATGGGACGAGGGCCAACGTCCTGACTTTC
TRBJ1-4	TRBV28	.	few	CASSEPREGGEKLFF	TGTGCCAGCAGTGAGCCCAGGGAGGGGGGTGAAAAACTGTTTTTT
TRBJ2-1	TRBV6-1	TRBD2	.	CASRPGLAGGIANEQFF	TGTGCCAGCAGACCGGGACTAGCGGGAGGAATAGCCAATGAGCAGTTCTTC
TRBJ2-1	TRBV3-1	.	few	CASSQLGPAPGEQFF	TGTGCCAGCAGCCAACTGGGACCCGCCCCGGGTGAGCAGTTCTTC
TRBJ1-5	TRBV29-1	.	.	CSVMTGFNQPQHF	TGCAGCGTGATGACAGGATTCAATCAGCCCCAGCATTTT
TRBJ1-1	TRBV12-3/TRBV12-4	.	.	CASRHDPQGLNTEAFF	TGTGCCAGCAGGCACGACCCTCAGGGTTTGAACACTGAAGCTTTCTTT
TRBJ2-1	TRBV7-2	TRBD1	.	CASRPGTGVHNEQFF	TGTGCCAGCAGACCCGGGACAGGGGTGCACAATGAGCAGTTCTTC
TRBJ1-1	TRBV5-1	TRBD1	few	CASSWETGVNTEAFF	TGCGCCAGCAGCTGGGAGACAGGGGTGAACACTGAAGCTTTCTTT
TRBJ2-5	TRBV6-1	.	.	CASLTSRETQYF	TGTGCCAGCCTGACTAGTCGAGAGACCCAGTACTTC
TRBJ2-7	TRBV20-1	TRBD2	few	CSASLAGVRVYEQYF	TGCAGTGCTTCACTAGCGGGAGTAAGGGTCTACGAGCAGTACTTC
TRBJ1-5	TRBV7-2	.	.	CASSPTGNEPQHF	TGTGCCAGCAGCCCCACAGGGAACGAGCCCCAGCATTTT
TRBJ2-3	TRBV5-6	.	few	CASSVDRDTQYF	TGTGCCAGCAGCGTGGACAGAGATACGCAGTATTTT
TRBJ1-2	TRBV12-3/TRBV12-4	.	.	CASRDFPGGTYGYTF	TGTGCCAGCAGGGACTTTCCGGGGGGGACCTATGGCTACACCTTC
TRBJ2-3	TRBV20-1	TRBD2	few	CSAGLAVGTDTQYF	TGCAGTGCCGGACTAGCGGTGGGCACAGATACGCAGTATTTT
TRBJ2-7	TRBV28	TRBD1	few	CASTSQPRGWNEQYF	TGTGCCAGCACTTCCCAACCCAGGGGGTGGAACGAGCAGTACTTC
TRBJ1-3	TRBV7-8	.	.	CASSLTRENTIYF	TGTGCCAGCAGCTTAACACGTGAAAACACCATATATTTT
TRBJ1-1	TRBV5-1	.	.	CASSFLPGTRVEGGTEAFF	TGCGCCAGCAGCTTCCTCCCGGGCACAAGAGTTGAAGGAGGAACTGAAGCTTTCTTT
TRBJ2-3	TRBV5-1	.	.	CASSVGTTDTQYF	TGCGCCAGCAGCGTCGGGACGACAGATACGCAGTATTTT
TRBJ2-5	TRBV29-1	.	.	CSVEGDSRAQETQYF	TGCAGCGTTGAAGGTGATAGCAGGGCCCAAGAGACCCAGTACTTC
TRBJ2-7	TRBV13	TRBD1	many	CASSLDRSSYEQYF	TGTGCCAGCTCCCTGGACAGGAGCTCCTACGAGCAGTACTTC
TRBJ2-5	TRBV20-1	TRBD2	.	CSAMASGRHERYF	TGCAGTGCTATGGCTAGCGGGAGACATGAGCGGTACTTC
TRBJ1-1	TRBV4-2	TRBD1	.	CASSQEDRGGGTEAFF	TGTGCCAGCAGCCAAGAGGACAGGGGCGGAGGCACTGAAGCTTTCTTT
TRBJ2-7	TRBV9	.	many	CASSAFPGYEQYF	TGTGCCAGCAGCGCCTTTCCGGGGTACGAGCAGTACTTC
TRBJ1-1	TRBV5-5	.	many	CASSLTGEAFF	TGTGCCAGCAGCCTGACAGGTGAAGCTTTCTTT
TRBJ2-1	TRBV27	.	.	CASSFGYRRGNEQFF	TGTGCCAGCAGTTTCGGCTACAGGCGGGGCAATGAGCAGTTCTTC
TRBJ1-1	TRBV11-3	TRBD1	.	CASSQRTGEVSTEAFF	TGTGCCAGCAGCCAAAGGACAGGGGAGGTGAGCACTGAAGCTTTCTTT